The next 22 T cell receptor beta chains were all read from a single sample in a study of blood T cell repertoires in COVID-19. Some clones are missing from TCRdb's copy, which holds only in-frame ones; the method was immunoSEQ multiplex PCR. The sample shows roughly 140,000 clones, approximately 88% of them seen only once. The source material was peripheral blood. Receptors originate from a man aged 65 to 79 with acute or convalescent COVID-19.

CDR3 nucleotide sequence: TGTGCCAGCAGCTTAGCCACCAAAAACATTCAGTACTTC. The encoded protein is CASSLATKNIQYF. The chain joins TRBV7-8 to TRBJ2-4; no clear D. Germline V gene lookup returns CDR1 SGHVS and CDR2 FQNEAQ. The CDR3 totals 13 residues. V dropped 0 bases and J dropped 2 bases, with 2 bases sitting between them.

This chain connects TRBV28 to TRBJ2-3; TRBD1 is a possible D gene (5 bases). Germline CDR1 MDHEN, CDR2 SYDVKM. V lost 6 bases and J lost 1, with 14 bases in between. The CDR3 is 15 residues long. CDR3 residues: CASSSPQGGTDTQYF. The DNA for the CDR3 is TGTGCCAGCAGCAGTCCGCAGGGTGGCACAGATACGCAGTATTTT.

This clone has a handful of counts. This rearrangement joins TRBV3-1 (or the pseudogene TRBV3-2) to TRBJ2-4, with 7 bases matching TRBD1. Germline CDR1 and CDR2: LGHDT and YNNKEL (reference sequence). CDR3 size: 17 residues. V shed 3 bases, J shed 6 bases, and the junction held 14 bases outside the gene matches. The CDR3 nucleotides are TGTGCCAGCAGCCATCAGAGGACAGGATTTAGTGGAAACATTCAGTACTTC. Translation gives CASSHQRTGFSGNIQYF.

The chain joins TRBV28 to TRBJ2-3, with D possibly TRBD1 on 6 matching bases. CDR1 is MDHEN and CDR2 is SYDVKM in the germline V gene. V dropped 5 bases and J dropped 2 bases, with 14 bases sitting between them. The CDR3 is 15 residues long. Here the CDR3 reads CASSLTGTYTDTQYF. In DNA form, the CDR3 reads TGTGCCAGCAGTCTCACAGGGACCTACACAGATACGCAGTATTTT.

The chain is built from TRBV6-5 and TRBJ1-1; D gene uncertain. V was trimmed by 4 bases and J by 0 bases, leaving 15 bases between them. This CDR3 is 16 amino acids long. Germline V CDR1 and CDR2: MNHEY, SVGAGI. The CDR3 sequence: CASSFLSAPMNTEAFF. CDR3 coding DNA: TGTGCCAGCAGTTTCCTATCCGCCCCCATGAACACTGAAGCTTTCTTT.

V is TRBV2 and J is TRBJ2-2; a weak D match, TRBD1 (6 bases). This CDR3 comprises 15 residues. Germline V gene sequence: CDR1 SNHLY, CDR2 FYNNEI. With 7 bases removed from V and 3 bases from J, the gap between germline ends came to 15 bases. The CDR3 bases are TGTGCCAGCACCGAATTGACAGGATACACCGGGGAGCTGTTTTTT. It encodes CASTELTGYTGELFF.

This sequence joins TRBV4-2 and TRBJ1-1; 8 bases align to TRBD1. V was clipped by 2 bases and J by 1 base; unmatched bases: 3. The CDR3 is 15 residues long. Germline CDR1 LGHNA, CDR2 YNFKEQ. CDR3 bases: TGTGCCAGCAGCCAACCAGGACAGGGGAACACTGAAGCTTTCTTT. It encodes CASSQPGQGNTEAFF.

The chain is built from TRBV3-1 (or the pseudogene TRBV3-2) and TRBJ2-5; 15 nucleotides line up with TRBD2. The V segment lost 5 bases and the J segment 5 bases; nucleotides outside the gene matches: 15. Germline lookup yields CDR1 LGHDT and CDR2 YNNKEL (reference sequence). This CDR3 is 19 amino acids long. The CDR3 bases are TGTGCCAGCAGCTCGACCGGCGGACTAGCGGGGGGGCCGAGGGAGACCCAGTACTTC. It yields the protein CASSSTGGLAGGPRETQYF.

This clone was seen a single time. V usage is TRBV12-3 or TRBV12-4 and J usage is TRBJ1-1; TRBD1 matches at 7 bases. The CDR3 loop spans 11 amino acids. V trimming: 5 bases; J trimming: 10 bases; junction bases outside the gene matches: 4. The CDR3 here is CASSRQGGAFF. Written as DNA, the CDR3 is TGTGCCAGCAGTCGTCAGGGGGGAGCTTTCTTT.

J is TRBJ1-2 and V is TRBV6-6; 7 bases fit TRBD1. CDR3 length equals 13 residues. Looked up from germline, CDR1 is MNHNY and CDR2 is SVGAGI (reference sequence). The junction had 5 bases not matched to a gene; V was cut back by 5 bases and J by 5 bases. The CDR3 here is CASSTETGYGYTF. CDR3 nucleotides: TGTGCCAGCAGTACAGAGACAGGGTATGGCTACACCTTC.

V and J are TRBV11-2 and TRBJ2-5, with a possible D match to TRBD2 (5 bases). V was cut by 2 bases and J by 5 bases, with 15 bases left in between. Germline lookup yields CDR1 SGHAT and CDR2 FQNNGV. The CDR3 runs to 15 residues. The CDR3 spells CASSLRGGLHETQYF. The CDR3 DNA follows: TGTGCCAGCAGCTTACGGGGTGGACTTCACGAGACCCAGTACTTC.

This chain links TRBV5-4 with TRBJ1-2, with D maybe TRBD1 (5 bases). Germline V lookup: CDR1 SGHNT, CDR2 YYREEE (reference sequence). The length of the CDR3 is 14 residues. Trimming left V 0 bases short and J 1 base short, with 7 bases between. The CDR3 here is CASSLGQLNYGYTF. CDR3 nucleotide sequence: TGTGCCAGCAGCTTGGGACAGCTTAACTATGGCTACACCTTC.

The chain joins TRBV5-1 to TRBJ1-1; D not resolved. V shed 2 bases and J shed 1 base, with 6 bases lying between them. The CDR3 is 13 residues long. Germline V CDR1 and CDR2: SGHRS, YFSETQ. The CDR3 sequence: CASSLTRNTEAFF. DNA for the CDR3: TGCGCCAGCAGCTTAACAAGGAACACTGAAGCTTTCTTT.

The CDR3 DNA is TGTGCCAGCAGTTACAGGGGGAATTCACCCCTCCACTTT. Translating it yields CASSYRGNSPLHF. This sequence joins TRBV6-2 or TRBV6-3 and TRBJ1-6; perhaps TRBD1 as D (6 bases). V was clipped by 2 bases and J by 7 bases, with 6 bases between them. Germline loops: CDR1 MNHEY, CDR2 SVGEGT. The CDR3 totals 13 residues.

The chain recombines TRBV5-8 with TRBJ1-1; 8 bases match TRBD1. V dropped 2 bases and J dropped 8; count of bases not matched to a gene: 8. The CDR3 consists of 14 residues. Germline V CDR1 and CDR2: SGHTS, YDEGEE. Here the CDR3 DNA reads TGTGCCAGCAGCTTCCAGGGGGCCGGTGAAGAAGCTTTCTTT. Amino acid sequence: CASSFQGAGEEAFF. Combining the CDR3 with reference TRBV5-8 and TRBJ1-1 gives the whole variable domain EAGVTQSPTHLIKTRGQQATLRCSPISGHTSVYWYQQALGLGLQFLLWYDEGEERNRGNFPPRFSGRQFPNYSSELNVNALELEDSALYLCASSFQGAGEEAFFGQGTRLTVV.

Comment on this clone: Other DNA sequences from this sample encode an identical CDR3 as well. V and J are TRBV11-2 and TRBJ2-2; D is uncertain. Germline lookup yields CDR1 SGHAT and CDR2 FQNNGV. The CDR3 extends over 13 amino acids. The ends were cut back, 3 bases at V and 4 bases at J, with 6 bases in the middle. CDR3 coding DNA: TGTGCCAGCAGCTTGGTCAGCACCGGGGAGCTGTTTTTT. As protein: CASSLVSTGELFF.

The rearrangement links TRBV6-2 or TRBV6-3 to TRBJ2-5, with D tentatively TRBD2 (6 bases). V was shortened by 5 bases and J by 4 bases, with 17 bases between the two germline ends. Germline V gene sequence: CDR1 MNHEY, CDR2 SVGEGT. The length of the CDR3 is 15 residues. The CDR3: CASSPSGVDRETQYF. CDR3 DNA sequence: TGTGCCAGCAGTCCCTCGGGGGTAGACAGAGAGACCCAGTACTTC.

The V and J genes are TRBV7-6 and TRBJ1-1; TRBD1 matches 7 bases. V lost 8 bases and J lost 1; bases outside the gene matches: 4. Germline V gives CDR1 SGHVS, CDR2 FNYEAQ. The CDR3 extends over 13 amino acids. This CDR3 is CASGGQPNTEAFF. Written as DNA, the CDR3 is TGTGCCAGCGGGGGACAGCCGAACACTGAAGCTTTCTTT.

CDR3 bases: TGTGCCAGTTGGAGGACAGGGTCCAACTATGGCTACACCTTC. Encoded protein: CASWRTGSNYGYTF. The J gene is TRBJ1-2, the V gene TRBV19; 8 bases are a match to TRBD1. The junction had 7 bases not matched to a gene; V was cut back by 8 bases and J by 2 bases. This CDR3 is built from 14 residues. Germline CDR1 LNHDA, CDR2 SQIVND (reference sequence).

The chain links TRBV11-1 to TRBJ2-7, with a possible D match to TRBD2 (7 bases). The ends were cut back, 3 bases at V and 3 bases at J, with 9 bases in the middle. In germline, CDR1 is SGHAT, CDR2 FQDESV (reference sequence). There are 13 residues in the CDR3. The CDR3 DNA is TGTGCCAGCAGCTTGGGGGGGCGCTACGAGCAGTACTTC. It specifies CASSLGGRYEQYF.

V gene TRBV7-8 combines with J gene TRBJ1-6, with 8 nucleotides matching TRBD1. Germline CDR1 and CDR2: SGHVS and FQNEAQ. There are 14 residues in the CDR3. Losses at the gene ends were 8 bases for V and 7 bases for J; bases not matched to a gene: 7. The chain's CDR3 is CASGSTGVNSPLHF. DNA for the CDR3: TGTGCCAGCGGGTCGACAGGGGTAAATTCACCCCTCCACTTT.

This clone was seen a handful of times. The V call is TRBV5-1, the J call TRBJ2-5, with TRBD1 as a possible D gene (5 bases). The CDR3 contains 13 residues. CDR1 and CDR2 from the germline V gene are SGHRS and YFSETQ. The V gene lost 1 base and the J gene lost 4 bases, with 8 bases spanning the gap. CDR3 loop: CASSLRQGETQYF. The CDR3 region has the DNA TGCGCCAGCAGCTTGAGGCAGGGAGAGACCCAGTACTTC.